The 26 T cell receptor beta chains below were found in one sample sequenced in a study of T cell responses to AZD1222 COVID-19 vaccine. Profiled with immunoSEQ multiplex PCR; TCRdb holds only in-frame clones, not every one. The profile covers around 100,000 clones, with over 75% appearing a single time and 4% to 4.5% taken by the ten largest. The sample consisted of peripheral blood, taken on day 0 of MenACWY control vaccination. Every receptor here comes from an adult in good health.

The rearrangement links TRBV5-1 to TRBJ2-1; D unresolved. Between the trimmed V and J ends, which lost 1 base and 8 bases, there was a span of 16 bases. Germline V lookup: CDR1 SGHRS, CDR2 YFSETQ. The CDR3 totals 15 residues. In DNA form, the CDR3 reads TGCGCCAGCAGCTTGCACACCTTTCTCGAGGATGAGCAGTTCTTC. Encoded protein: CASSLHTFLEDEQFF. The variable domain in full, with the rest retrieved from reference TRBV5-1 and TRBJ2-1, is KAGVTQTPRYLIKTRGQQVTLSCSPISGHRSVSWYQQTPGQGLQFLFEYFSETQRNKGNFPGRFSGRQFSNSRSEMNVSTLELGDSALYLCASSLHTFLEDEQFFGPGTRLTVL.

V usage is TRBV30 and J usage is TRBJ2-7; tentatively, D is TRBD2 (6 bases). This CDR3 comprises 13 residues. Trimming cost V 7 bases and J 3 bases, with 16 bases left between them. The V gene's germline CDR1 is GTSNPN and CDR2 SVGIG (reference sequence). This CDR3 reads CAFMRGRYYEQYF. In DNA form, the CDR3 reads TGTGCCTTTATGCGGGGAAGGTACTACGAGCAGTACTTC.

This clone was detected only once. CDR3 sequence reads: CASSFQSRTGGTEKLFF. DNA of the CDR3: TGTGCCAGCAGCTTTCAGTCCAGGACAGGGGGGACTGAAAAACTGTTTTTT. The chain combines TRBV13 with TRBJ1-4, with 10 nucleotides matching TRBD1. With V trimmed by 3 bases and J by 7 bases, 11 bases remained unmatched. Germline values: CDR1 PRHDT, CDR2 FYEKMQ (reference sequence). The CDR3 runs 17 residues.

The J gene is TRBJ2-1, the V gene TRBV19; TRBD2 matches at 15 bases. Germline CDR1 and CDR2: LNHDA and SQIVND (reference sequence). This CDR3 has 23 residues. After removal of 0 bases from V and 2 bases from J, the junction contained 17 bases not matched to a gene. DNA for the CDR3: TGTGCCAGTAGTATAGATGGGAAAAGGACTAGCGGGAGGGCCGCGGGGACCTACAATGAGCAGTTCTTC. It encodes CASSIDGKRTSGRAAGTYNEQFF. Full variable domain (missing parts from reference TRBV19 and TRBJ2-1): DGGITQSPKYLFRKEGQNVTLSCEQNLNHDAMYWYRQDPGQGLRLIYYSQIVNDFQKGDIAEGYSVSREKKESFPLTVTSAQKNPTAFYLCASSIDGKRTSGRAAGTYNEQFFGPGTRLTVL.

CDR3 sequence (DNA): TGTGCCAGCAGCTTTGGGACAGGGAACACTGAAGCTTTCTTT. This gives the protein CASSFGTGNTEAFF. The chain links TRBV11-3 to TRBJ1-1; TRBD1 matches 8 bases. Germline V CDR1 and CDR2: SGHNT, YENEEA. There are 14 residues in the CDR3. The V and J ends lost 3 bases and 1 base, in that order; junction bases with no gene match: 1.

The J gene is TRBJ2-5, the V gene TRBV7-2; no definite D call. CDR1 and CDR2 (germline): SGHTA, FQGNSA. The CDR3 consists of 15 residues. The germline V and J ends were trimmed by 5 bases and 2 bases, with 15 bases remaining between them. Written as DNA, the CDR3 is TGTGCCAGCAGCCTTTGGGCGGTACATCAAGAGACCCAGTACTTC. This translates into CASSLWAVHQETQYF.

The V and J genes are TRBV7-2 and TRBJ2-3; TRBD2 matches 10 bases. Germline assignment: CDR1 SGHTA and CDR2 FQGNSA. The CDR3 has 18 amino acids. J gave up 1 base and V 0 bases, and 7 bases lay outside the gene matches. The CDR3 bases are TGTGCCAGCAGCTTAGCGCCAGTAGCGGGGGGACGCACAGATACGCAGTATTTT. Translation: CASSLAPVAGGRTDTQYF.

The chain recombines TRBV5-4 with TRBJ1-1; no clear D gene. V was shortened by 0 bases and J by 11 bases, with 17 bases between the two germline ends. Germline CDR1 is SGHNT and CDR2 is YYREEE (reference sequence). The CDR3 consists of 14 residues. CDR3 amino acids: CASSLDYSGRQAFF. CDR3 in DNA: TGTGCCAGCAGCTTGGATTATTCCGGTCGGCAGGCTTTCTTT.

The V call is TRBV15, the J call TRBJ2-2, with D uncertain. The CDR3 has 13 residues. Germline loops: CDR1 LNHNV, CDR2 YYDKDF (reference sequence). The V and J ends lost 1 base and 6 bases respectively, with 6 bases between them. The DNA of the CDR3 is TGTGCCACCAGCAGAGGAGTGGCCGGGGAGCTGTTTTTT. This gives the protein CATSRGVAGELFF. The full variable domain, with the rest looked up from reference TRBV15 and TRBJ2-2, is DAMVIQNPRYQVTQFGKPVTLSCSQTLNHNVMYWYQQKSSQAPKLLFHYYDKDFNNEADTPDNFQSRRPNTSFCFLDIRSPGLGDTAMYLCATSRGVAGELFFGEGSRLTVL.

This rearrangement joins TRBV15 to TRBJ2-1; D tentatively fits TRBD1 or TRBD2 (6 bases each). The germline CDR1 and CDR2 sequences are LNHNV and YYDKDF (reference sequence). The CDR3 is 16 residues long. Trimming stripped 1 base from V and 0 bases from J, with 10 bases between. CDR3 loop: CATSRGGASSYNEQFF. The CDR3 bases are TGTGCCACCAGCAGAGGGGGGGCGAGCTCCTACAATGAGCAGTTCTTC.

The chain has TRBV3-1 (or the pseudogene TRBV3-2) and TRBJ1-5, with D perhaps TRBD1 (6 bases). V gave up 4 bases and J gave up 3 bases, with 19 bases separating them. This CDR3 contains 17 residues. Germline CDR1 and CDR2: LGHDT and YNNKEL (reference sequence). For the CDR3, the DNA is TGTGCCAGCAGCCCCCAAGGGGTAGGGGGGATCAATCAGCCCCAGCATTTT. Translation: CASSPQGVGGINQPQHF.

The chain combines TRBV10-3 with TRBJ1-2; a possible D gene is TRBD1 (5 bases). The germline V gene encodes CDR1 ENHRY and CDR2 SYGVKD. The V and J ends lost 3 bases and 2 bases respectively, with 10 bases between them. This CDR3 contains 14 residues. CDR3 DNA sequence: TGTGCCATCAGTGACCAGGGCTGGAACTATGGCTACACCTTC. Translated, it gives CAISDQGWNYGYTF.

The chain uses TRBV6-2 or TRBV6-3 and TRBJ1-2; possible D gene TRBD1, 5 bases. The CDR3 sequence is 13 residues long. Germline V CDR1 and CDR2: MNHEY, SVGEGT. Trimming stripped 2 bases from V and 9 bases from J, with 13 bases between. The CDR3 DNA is TGTGCCAGCAGTTACGGGCAGGGTTGGTGCTACACCTTC. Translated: CASSYGQGWCYTF.

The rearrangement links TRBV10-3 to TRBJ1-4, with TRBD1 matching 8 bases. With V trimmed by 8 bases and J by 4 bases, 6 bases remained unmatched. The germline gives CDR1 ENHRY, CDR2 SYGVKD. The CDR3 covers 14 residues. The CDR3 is CAIGRGQGNEKLFF. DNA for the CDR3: TGTGCCATCGGGCGAGGACAGGGTAATGAAAAACTGTTTTTT.

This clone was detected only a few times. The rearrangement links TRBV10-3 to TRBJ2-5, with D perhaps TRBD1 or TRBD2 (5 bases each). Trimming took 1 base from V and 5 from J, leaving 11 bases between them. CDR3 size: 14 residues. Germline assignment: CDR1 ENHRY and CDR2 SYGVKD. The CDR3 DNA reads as TGTGCCATCAGTGAGTTAGGGGCGGGCGAGACCCAGTACTTC. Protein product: CAISELGAGETQYF.

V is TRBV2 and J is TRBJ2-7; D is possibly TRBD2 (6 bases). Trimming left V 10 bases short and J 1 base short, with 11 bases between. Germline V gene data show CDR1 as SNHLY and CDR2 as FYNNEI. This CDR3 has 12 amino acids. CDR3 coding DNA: TGTGCCACCGGGGAGGTTTCCTACGAGCAGTACTTC. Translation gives CATGEVSYEQYF.

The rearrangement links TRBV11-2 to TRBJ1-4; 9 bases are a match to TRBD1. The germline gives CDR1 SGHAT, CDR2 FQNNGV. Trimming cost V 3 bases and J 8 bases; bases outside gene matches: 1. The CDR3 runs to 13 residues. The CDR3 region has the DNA TGTGCCAGCAGCTTGACAGGGGGGGAAAAACTGTTTTTT. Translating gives CASSLTGGEKLFF.

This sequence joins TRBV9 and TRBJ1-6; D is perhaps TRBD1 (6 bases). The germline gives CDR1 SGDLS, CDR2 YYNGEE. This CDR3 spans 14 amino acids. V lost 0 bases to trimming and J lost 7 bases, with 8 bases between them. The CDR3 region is CASSVEQGNSPLHF. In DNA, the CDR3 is TGTGCCAGCAGCGTAGAACAGGGCAATTCACCCCTCCACTTT.

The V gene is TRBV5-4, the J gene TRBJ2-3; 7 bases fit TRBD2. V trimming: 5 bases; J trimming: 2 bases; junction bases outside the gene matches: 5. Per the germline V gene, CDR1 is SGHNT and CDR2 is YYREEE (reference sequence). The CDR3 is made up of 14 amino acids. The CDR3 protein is CASRGGGHTDTQYF. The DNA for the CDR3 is TGTGCCAGCAGGGGGGGAGGGCACACAGATACGCAGTATTTT.

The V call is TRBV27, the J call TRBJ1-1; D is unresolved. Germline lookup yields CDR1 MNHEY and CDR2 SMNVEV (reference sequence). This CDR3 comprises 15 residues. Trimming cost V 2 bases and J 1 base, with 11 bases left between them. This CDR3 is CASSLSAGRNTEAFF. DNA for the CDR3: TGTGCCAGCAGTTTAAGTGCGGGTAGGAACACTGAAGCTTTCTTT.

The CDR3 region has the DNA TGTGCCAGCAGTTCCGGACAGGGGGCCGGGAACACTGAAGCTTTCTTT. Protein: CASSSGQGAGNTEAFF. The chain combines TRBV6-2 or TRBV6-3 with TRBJ1-1; 11 bases line up with TRBD1. Germline V gene sequence: CDR1 MNHEY, CDR2 SVGEGT. This CDR3 spans 16 amino acids. V gave up 4 bases and J gave up 1 base; unmatched junction bases: 5.

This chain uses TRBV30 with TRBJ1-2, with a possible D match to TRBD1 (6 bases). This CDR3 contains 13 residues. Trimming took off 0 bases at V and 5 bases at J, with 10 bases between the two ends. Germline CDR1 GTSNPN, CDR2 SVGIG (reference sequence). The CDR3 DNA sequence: TGTGCCTGGAGTGTACAGGGCCGGTATGGCTACACCTTC. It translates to CAWSVQGRYGYTF.

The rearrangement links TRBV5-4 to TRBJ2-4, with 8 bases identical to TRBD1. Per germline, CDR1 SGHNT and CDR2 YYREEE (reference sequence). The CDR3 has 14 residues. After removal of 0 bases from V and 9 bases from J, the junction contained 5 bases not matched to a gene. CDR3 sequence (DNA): TGTGCCAGCAGCTTGGGTGGACAGGGATTCATTCAGTACTTC. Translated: CASSLGGQGFIQYF.

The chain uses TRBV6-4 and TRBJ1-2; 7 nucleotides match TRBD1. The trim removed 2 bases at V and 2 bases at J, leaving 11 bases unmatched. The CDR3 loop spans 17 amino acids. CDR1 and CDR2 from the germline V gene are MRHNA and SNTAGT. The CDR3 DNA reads TGTGCCAGCAGTGACCGTTCGACAGGGACCTTCAACTATGGCTACACCTTC. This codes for CASSDRSTGTFNYGYTF.

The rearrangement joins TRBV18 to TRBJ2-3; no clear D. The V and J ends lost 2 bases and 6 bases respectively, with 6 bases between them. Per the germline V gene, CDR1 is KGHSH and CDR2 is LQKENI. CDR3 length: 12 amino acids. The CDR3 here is CASSPSFDTQYF. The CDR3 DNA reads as TGTGCCAGCTCACCATCCTTCGATACGCAGTATTTT.

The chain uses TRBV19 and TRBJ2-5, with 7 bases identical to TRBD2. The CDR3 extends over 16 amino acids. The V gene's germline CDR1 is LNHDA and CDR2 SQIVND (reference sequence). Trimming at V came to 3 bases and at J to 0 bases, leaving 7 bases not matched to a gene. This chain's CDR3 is CASSMGSGGYQETQYF. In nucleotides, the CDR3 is TGTGCCAGTAGTATGGGGTCGGGGGGATACCAAGAGACCCAGTACTTC.